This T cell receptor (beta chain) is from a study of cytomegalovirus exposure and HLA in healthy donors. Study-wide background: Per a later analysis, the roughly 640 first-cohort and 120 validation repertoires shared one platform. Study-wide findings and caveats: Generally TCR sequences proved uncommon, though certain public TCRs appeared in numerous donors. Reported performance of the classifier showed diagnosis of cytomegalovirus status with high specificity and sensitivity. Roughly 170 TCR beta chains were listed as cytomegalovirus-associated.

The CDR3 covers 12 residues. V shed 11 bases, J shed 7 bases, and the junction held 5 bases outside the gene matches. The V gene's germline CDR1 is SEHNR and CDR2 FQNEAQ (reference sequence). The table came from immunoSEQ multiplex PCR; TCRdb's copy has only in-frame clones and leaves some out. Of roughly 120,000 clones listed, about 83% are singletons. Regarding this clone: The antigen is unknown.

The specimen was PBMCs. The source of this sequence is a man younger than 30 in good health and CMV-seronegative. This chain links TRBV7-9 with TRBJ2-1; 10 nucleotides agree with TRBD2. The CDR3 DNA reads TGTGCCGCCAGGACTAGCGGAAATGAGCAGTTCTTC. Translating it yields CAARTSGNEQFF.